This T cell receptor (beta chain) was documented in a study of type 1 and type 2 diabetes patients. Overall study context: Participants included type 1 and type 2 diabetes patients plus nondiabetic controls. Magnetic bead positive selection isolated CD4+ or CD8+ T cells from PBMCs. Study-wide points: Some T1D-only expanded clones might appear in more T2D or control samples. V and J gene usage correlated at roughly 0.97 between type 2 diabetes and control samples.

From germline, CDR1 is GTSNPN and CDR2 SVGIG (reference sequence). This CDR3 is 12 amino acids long. The V gene lost 2 bases and the J gene lost 4 bases, with 8 bases spanning the gap. The PCR template was genomic DNA. Amplification of the beta chain CDR3 used 30 forward and 13 reverse multiplex primers. Each CDR3 protein gets one entry after TCRdb re-called the multiplex PCR reads with MiXCR. This sample carries 270,000 or so distinct CDR3 sequences, around 47% of them seen once, and the ten largest clones take roughly 13%. This clonotype was seen many times. Its antigen is currently unknown. This chain connects TRBV30 to TRBJ1-2, with D possibly TRBD1 on 5 matching bases. The specimen was peripheral blood mononuclear cells (PBMCs). This TCR was recovered from a man aged 18-30 years with type 2 diabetes. The CDR3 region is CAWSIGGYGYTF. The DNA of the CDR3 is TGTGCCTGGAGTATTGGGGGCTATGGCTACACCTTC.